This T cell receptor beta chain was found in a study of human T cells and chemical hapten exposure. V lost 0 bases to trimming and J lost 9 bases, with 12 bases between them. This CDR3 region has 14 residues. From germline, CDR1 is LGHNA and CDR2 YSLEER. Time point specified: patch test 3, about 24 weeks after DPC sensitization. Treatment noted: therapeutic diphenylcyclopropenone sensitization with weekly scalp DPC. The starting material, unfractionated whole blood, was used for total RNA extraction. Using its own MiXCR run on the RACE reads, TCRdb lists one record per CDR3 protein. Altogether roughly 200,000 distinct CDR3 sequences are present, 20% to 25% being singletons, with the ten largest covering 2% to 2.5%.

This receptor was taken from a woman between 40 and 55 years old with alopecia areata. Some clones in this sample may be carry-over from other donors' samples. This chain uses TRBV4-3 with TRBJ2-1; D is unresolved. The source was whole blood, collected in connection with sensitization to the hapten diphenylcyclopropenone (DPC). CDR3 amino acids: CASSQEHWASEQFF. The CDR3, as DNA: TGCGCCAGCAGCCAAGAGCATTGGGCTTCTGAGCAGTTCTTC.